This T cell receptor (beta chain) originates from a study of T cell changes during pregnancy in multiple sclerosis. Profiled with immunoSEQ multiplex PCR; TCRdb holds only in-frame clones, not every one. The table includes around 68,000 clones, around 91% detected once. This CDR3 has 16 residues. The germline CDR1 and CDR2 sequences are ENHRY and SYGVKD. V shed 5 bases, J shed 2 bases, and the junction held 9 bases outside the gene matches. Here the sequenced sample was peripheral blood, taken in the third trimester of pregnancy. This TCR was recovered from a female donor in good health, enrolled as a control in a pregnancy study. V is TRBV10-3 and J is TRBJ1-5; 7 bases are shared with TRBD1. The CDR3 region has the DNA TGTGCCATCAGTACCGACAGGGAAGGGGGCAATCAGCCCCAGCATTTT. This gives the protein CAISTDREGGNQPQHF.